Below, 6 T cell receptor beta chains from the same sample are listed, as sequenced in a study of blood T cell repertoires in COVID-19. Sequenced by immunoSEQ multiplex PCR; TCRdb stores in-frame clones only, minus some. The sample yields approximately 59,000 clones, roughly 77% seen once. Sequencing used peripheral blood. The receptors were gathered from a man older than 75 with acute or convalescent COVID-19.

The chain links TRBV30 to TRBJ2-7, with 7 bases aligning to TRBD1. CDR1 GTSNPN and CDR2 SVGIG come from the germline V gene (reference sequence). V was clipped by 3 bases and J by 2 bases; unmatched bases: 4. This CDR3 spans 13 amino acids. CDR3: CAWRNRGAYEQYF. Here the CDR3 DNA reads TGTGCCTGGAGAAACAGGGGTGCCTACGAGCAGTACTTC.

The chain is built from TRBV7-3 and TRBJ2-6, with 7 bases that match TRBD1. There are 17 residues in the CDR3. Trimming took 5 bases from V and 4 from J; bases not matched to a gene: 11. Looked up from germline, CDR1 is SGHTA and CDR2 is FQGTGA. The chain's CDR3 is CASSPNPQGVGANVLTF. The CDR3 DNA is TGTGCCAGCAGCCCAAACCCCCAGGGGGTGGGGGCCAACGTCCTGACTTTC.

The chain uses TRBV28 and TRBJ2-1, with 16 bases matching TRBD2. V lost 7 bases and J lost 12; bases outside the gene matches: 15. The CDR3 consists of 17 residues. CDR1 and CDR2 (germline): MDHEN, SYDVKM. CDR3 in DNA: TGTGCCAGCATACAAACGGGACTAGCGGGGGGGTTGAAGGGGCAGTTCTTC. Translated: CASIQTGLAGGLKGQFF.

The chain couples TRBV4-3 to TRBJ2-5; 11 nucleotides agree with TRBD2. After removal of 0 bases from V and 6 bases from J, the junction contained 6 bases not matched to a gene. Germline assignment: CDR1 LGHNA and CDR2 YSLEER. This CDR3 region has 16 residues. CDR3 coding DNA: TGCGCCAGCAGCCAAGAACTAGCGGGAGTTCTGAAGACCCAGTACTTC. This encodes CASSQELAGVLKTQYF.

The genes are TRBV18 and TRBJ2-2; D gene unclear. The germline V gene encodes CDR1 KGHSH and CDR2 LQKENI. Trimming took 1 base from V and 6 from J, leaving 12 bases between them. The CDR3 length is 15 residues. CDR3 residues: CASSPLTTSSGELFF. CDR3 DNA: TGTGCCAGCTCACCACTAACTACCTCTTCCGGGGAGCTGTTTTTT.

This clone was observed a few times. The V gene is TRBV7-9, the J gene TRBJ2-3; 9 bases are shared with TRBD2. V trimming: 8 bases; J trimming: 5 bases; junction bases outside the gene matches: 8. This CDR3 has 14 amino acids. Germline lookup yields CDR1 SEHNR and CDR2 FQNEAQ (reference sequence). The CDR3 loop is CASDAGGLRDTQYF. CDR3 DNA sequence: TGTGCCAGCGACGCGGGGGGGTTAAGAGATACGCAGTATTTT.